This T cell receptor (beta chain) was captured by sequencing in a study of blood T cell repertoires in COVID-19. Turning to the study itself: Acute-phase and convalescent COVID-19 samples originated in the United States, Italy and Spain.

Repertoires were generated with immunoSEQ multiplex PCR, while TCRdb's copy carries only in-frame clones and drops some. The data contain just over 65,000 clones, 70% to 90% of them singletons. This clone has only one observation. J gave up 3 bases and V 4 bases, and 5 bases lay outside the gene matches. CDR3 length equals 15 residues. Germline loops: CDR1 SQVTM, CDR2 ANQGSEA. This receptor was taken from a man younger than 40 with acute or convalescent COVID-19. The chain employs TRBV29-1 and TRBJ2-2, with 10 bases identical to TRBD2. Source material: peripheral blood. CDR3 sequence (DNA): TGCAGCGTTGTGCTACTAGCGGGATACACCGGGGAGCTGTTTTTT. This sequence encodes CSVVLLAGYTGELFF.